This T cell receptor beta chain was profiled in a study of T cell repertoires in cytomegalovirus infection. Study-level findings and limits: Cumulative public TCR beta family frequency identified carriers of CMV plus the relevant HLA.

TCRdb re-called the reads through MiXCR, storing one row per CDR3 protein. The profile shows approximately 7,500 distinct CDR3 sequences, roughly half of them singletons. Comments on this clonotype: Its target is unknown. Sequence at one end of the junction differs from germline and may be a read error.

Germline values: CDR1 ENHRY, CDR2 SYGVKD. This CDR3 has 13 amino acids. Sequenced input: PBMCs, sequenced either directly or after in vitro stimulation (not recorded which). The sequence came from a human donor in good health (CMV status not recorded). Some clones in this sample may be carry-over from other donors' samples. The gene calls are TRBV10-3 and TRBJ2-6, with D perhaps given as TRBD1 or TRBD2 (5 bases each). As DNA, the CDR3 is TGTGCTATACTCCGGGAAGGGGCCAACGTCATGACTTTC. Protein sequence: CAILREGANVMTF.